This T cell receptor (beta chain) was found in a study of blood T cell repertoires in COVID-19. Study overall: Material from acute and convalescent COVID-19 was sourced from the United States, Italy and Spain.

The V end lost 5 bases, the J end lost 3 bases, and 12 bases lay between the germline ends. The germline CDR1 and CDR2 sequences are SGDLS and YYNGEE. This CDR3 contains 13 residues. Clones were read by immunoSEQ multiplex PCR, and TCRdb kept only the in-frame ones, dropping some. The sample contains about 160,000 clones, about 90% of which appear only once. Sequences were obtained from PBMCs or T cells enriched from blood (not recorded which). The chain uses TRBV9 and TRBJ2-7, with unresolved D. This clonotype originated in a woman in her forties or fifties who had recovered from COVID-19. CDR3: CASSSPASYEQYF. In nucleotides, the CDR3 is TGTGCCAGCAGTTCCCCGGCTAGCTACGAGCAGTACTTC.